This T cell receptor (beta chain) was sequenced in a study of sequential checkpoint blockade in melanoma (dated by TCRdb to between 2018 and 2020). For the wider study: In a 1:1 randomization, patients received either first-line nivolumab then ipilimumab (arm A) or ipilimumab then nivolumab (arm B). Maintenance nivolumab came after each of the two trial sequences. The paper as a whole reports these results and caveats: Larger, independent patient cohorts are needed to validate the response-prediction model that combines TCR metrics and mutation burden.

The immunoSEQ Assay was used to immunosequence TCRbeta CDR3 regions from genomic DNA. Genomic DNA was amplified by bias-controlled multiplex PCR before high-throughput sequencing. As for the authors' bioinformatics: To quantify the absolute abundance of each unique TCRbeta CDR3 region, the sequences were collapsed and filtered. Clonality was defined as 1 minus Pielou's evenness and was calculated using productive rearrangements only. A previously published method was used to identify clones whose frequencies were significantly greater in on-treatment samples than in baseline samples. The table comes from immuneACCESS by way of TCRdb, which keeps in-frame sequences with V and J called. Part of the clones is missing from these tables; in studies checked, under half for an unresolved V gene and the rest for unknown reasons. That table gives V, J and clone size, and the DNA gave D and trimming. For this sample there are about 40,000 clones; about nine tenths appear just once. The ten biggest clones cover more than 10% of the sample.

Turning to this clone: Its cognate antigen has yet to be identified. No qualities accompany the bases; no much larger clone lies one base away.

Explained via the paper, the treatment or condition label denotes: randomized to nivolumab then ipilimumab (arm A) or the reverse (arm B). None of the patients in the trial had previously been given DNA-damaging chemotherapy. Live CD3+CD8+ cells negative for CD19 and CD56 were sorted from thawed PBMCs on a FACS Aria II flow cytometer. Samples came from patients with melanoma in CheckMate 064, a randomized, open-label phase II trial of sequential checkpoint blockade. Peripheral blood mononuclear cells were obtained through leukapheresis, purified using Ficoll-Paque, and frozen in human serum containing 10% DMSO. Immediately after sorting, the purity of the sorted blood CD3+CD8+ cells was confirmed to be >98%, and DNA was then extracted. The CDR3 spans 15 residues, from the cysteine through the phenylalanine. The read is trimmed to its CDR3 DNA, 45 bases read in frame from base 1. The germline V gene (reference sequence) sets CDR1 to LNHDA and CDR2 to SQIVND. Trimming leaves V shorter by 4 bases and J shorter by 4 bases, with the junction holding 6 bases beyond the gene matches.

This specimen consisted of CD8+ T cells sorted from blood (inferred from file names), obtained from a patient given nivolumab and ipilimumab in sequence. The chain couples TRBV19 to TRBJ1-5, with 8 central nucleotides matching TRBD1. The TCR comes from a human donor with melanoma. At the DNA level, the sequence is TGTGCCAGTAGTACCGGACAGGGTTGGAATCAGCCCCAGCATTTT. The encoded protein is CASSTGQGWNQPQHF.